This T cell receptor (beta chain) was obtained from a study of T cell responses to AZD1222 COVID-19 vaccine (dated by TCRdb to the early 2020s). The study in broad terms: AZD1222 recipients given second doses at about 4 weeks or at about 12 weeks were pooled, since spike-specific TCR depth and breadth were not found to differ between the two schedules. TCR sequencing was performed for 230 to 250 trial participants, of whom around 200 were given two doses of AZD1222 and about 25 were given two doses of MenACWY control vaccine. Trial participants were enrolled into age subgroups of 18-55, 56-69 and 70-plus years, which contained about 150, 28 and 57 TCR-sequenced participants, respectively. Paper-wide results and their limitations: Reportedly, close to half of the unique spike-specific TCRs recognized epitopes lying outside the regions that are mutated in the B.1.351 and B.1.1.7 variants. After two AZD1222 doses, spike-specific TCR breadth and depth were significantly higher than at day 0 and than in MenACWY recipients. In the small 56-69-year group, the increase in depth fell short of significance, most likely because of low power. Conclusions about previously exposed vaccinees were limited because only six or seven AZD1222 recipients were SARS-CoV-2 seropositive at baseline. Most participants were white British and females outnumbered males, and the authors suggested that clonal diversity may have been underestimated. The whole spike protein was spanned by vaccine-associated CD4 TCRs, and dominant responses were seen in regions 160-218 and 743-854. Because no samples from the day 14 peak response were available, repertoires could be characterized only after the peak T cell response.

This clone was seen only a few times. The antigen it binds to is not known. No much larger clonotype is one base removed from it; base qualities were not supplied. The CDR3 regions of human TCRbeta chains were subjected to immunosequencing. In the original analysis: TCRs in the repertoires were matched against a reference library of SARS-CoV-2-specific TCRs that had been generated with the MIRA antigen-specificity platform. Breadth meant the fraction of unique TCRs that were SARS-CoV-2-associated, whereas depth meant the fraction of total T cells that were SARS-CoV-2-associated. Using the MIRA data, every spike-specific TCR was mapped to the spike region that the TCR reacted to and assigned to either a CD4 or a CD8 class. Log10-transformed breadth and depth values were compared by one-way ANOVA with Sidak's multiple comparisons tests. This immuneACCESS table, as held by TCRdb, lists in-frame sequences with V and J called but not all clones. Of the missing ones, under half trace to an unresolved V gene in checked studies; the others have no known cause. D and trimming come from the DNA, and the V and J calls and clone size come from that table. Within this sample are 65,000 or so clones, with around 84% of them counted one time only. The ten largest clones add up to approximately 9.8% of the sample.

This specimen's time point label, interpreted: baseline before first vaccination. Vaccinee samples came from UK trials COV001 and COV002, including a single-blind randomized controlled phase 2/3 trial of AZD1222 (ChAdOx1 nCoV-19) in healthy adults. For TCRbeta chain sequencing, PBMC samples from trial participants were taken at day 0 and at day 28 after the second dose. CDR1 and CDR2, per the germline V gene, are MDHEN and SYDVKM. From cysteine to phenylalanine, the CDR3 is 16 amino acids long. Only the CDR3 portion is preserved as DNA: 48 bases, with reading frame beginning at the first base. The V end gives up 1 base and the J end 4 bases, leaving 4 bases in the junction not matched to a gene.

Sequencing was performed on peripheral blood, taken on day 0 of AZD1222 vaccination. The TCR was taken from an adult in good health. Here the chain combines TRBV28 and TRBJ2-1; 10 bases in the middle match TRBD2. The CDR3 corresponds to CASSLYLAGEYNEQFF. The nucleotide sequence is TGTGCCAGCAGTTTATACCTAGCGGGAGAATACAATGAGCAGTTCTTC.